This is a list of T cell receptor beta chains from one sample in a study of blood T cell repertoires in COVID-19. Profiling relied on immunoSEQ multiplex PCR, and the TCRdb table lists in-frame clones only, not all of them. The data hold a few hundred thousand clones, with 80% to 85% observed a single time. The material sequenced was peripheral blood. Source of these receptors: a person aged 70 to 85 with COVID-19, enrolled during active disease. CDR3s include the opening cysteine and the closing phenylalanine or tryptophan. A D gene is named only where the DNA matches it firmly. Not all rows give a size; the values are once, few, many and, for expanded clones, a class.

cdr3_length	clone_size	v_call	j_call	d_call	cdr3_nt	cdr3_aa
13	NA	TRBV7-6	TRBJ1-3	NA	TGTGCCAGCAGCTTACCATCTGGAAACACCATATATTTT	CASSLPSGNTIYF
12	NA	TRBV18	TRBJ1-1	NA	TGTGCCAGCTCACCAGGGGAGGGGGAAGCTTTCTTT	CASSPGEGEAFF
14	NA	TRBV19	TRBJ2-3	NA	TGTGCCAGTAGTCAGCGCTCCGGCACAGATACGCAGTATTTT	CASSQRSGTDTQYF
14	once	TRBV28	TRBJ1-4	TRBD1	TGTGCCAGCAGTCGGGACAGGGGAAATGAAAAACTGTTTTTT	CASSRDRGNEKLFF
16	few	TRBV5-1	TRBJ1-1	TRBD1	TGCGCCAGCAGCTTGGCCTCAGGGGGGAAGAACACTGAAGCTTTCTTT	CASSLASGGKNTEAFF
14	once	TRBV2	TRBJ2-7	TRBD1	TGTGCCAGCAACCTAGGGACAGGCAACTACGAGCAGTACTTC	CASNLGTGNYEQYF
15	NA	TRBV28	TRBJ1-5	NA	TGTGCCAGCAGTTTATCCGGCAGACAACATCAGCCCCAGCATTTT	CASSLSGRQHQPQHF
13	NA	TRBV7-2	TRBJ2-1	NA	TGTGCCAGTCCAGGGGTACCCAACAATGAGCAGTTCTTC	CASPGVPNNEQFF
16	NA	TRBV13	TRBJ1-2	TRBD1	TGTGCCAGCAGCTCAACCGGGACAGGGGGCAGTGGTGGCTACACCTTC	CASSSTGTGGSGGYTF
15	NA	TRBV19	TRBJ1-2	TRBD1	TGTGCCAGTCAAGGGACAGCTCAAAAGAACTATGGCTACACCTTC	CASQGTAQKNYGYTF
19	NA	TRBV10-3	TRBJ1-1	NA	TGTGCCTCCCGCACCGACCATAGGAGGCCGAACCCGTTAAACACTGAAGCTTTCTTT	CASRTDHRRPNPLNTEAFF
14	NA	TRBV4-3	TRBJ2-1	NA	TGCGCCAGCAGCCAAGAAGGACTGGATAATGAGCAGTTCTTC	CASSQEGLDNEQFF
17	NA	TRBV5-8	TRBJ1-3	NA	TGTGCCAGCAGCCCCTGGACAGCACAAATCTCTGGAAACACCATATATTTT	CASSPWTAQISGNTIYF
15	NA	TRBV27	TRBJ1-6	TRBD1	TGTGCCAGCAGTTTGTCCGGGACAGCGAATTCACCCCTCCACTTT	CASSLSGTANSPLHF
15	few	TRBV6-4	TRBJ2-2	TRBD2	TGTGCCAGCAGTGCGGCTAGCGGGGCAACCGGGGAGCTGTTTTTT	CASSAASGATGELFF
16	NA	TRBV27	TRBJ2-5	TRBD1	TGTGCCAGCAGTCCGGGGGGACAGGGGGTAGGGGAGACCCAGTACTTC	CASSPGGQGVGETQYF
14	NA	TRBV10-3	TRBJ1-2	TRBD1	TGTGCCATCAGTGTTGGGACAGCGGTTTATGGCTACACCTTC	CAISVGTAVYGYTF
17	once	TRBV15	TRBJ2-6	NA	TGTGCCACCAGCAGAGAGAGGCGGAAATCTGGGGCCAACGTCCTGACTTTC	CATSRERRKSGANVLTF
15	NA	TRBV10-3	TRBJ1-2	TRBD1	TGTGCCATCAGAGATCCGGGACAGGGCACCGCGGGCTACACCTTC	CAIRDPGQGTAGYTF
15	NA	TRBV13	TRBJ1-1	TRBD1	TGTGCCAGCAGCCCAAACAGGGGTTGGAACACTGAAGCTTTCTTT	CASSPNRGWNTEAFF
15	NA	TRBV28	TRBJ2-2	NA	TGTGCCAGCAGTTTACATACTAGCCGGAGAGGGGAGCTGTTTTTT	CASSLHTSRRGELFF
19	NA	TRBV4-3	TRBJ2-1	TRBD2	TGCGCCAGCAGCCAAGTCCCTAGCGGGAGGGGAACCCCCTACAATGAGCAGTTCTTC	CASSQVPSGRGTPYNEQFF
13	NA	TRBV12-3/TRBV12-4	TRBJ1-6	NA	TGTGCCAGCAGTTTCCGACTAGAGTCACCCCTCCACTTT	CASSFRLESPLHF
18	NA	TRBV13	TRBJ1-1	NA	TGTGCCAGCAGCTTGTTTTCCTCAGGCAGGGGACGCAACACTGAAGCTTTCTTT	CASSLFSSGRGRNTEAFF
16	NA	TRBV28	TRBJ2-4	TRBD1	TGTGCCAGCAGTCAGGGACAGTGGTTAGCCAAAAACATTCAGTACTTC	CASSQGQWLAKNIQYF
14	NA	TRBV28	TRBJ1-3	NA	TGTGCCAGCAGCTTAACGGGTTTTGGAAACACCATATATTTT	CASSLTGFGNTIYF
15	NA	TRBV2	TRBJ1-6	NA	TGTGCCAGCAGCGGAACGACAGCGTCCTATTCACCCCTCCACTTT	CASSGTTASYSPLHF
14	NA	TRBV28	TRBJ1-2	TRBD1	TGTGCCAGCACCCCTCCGGGACAGGGGTTTGGCTACACCTTC	CASTPPGQGFGYTF
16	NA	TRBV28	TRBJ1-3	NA	TGTGCCACCAGTCTGACAGGCTCACTCTCTGGAAACACCATATATTTT	CATSLTGSLSGNTIYF
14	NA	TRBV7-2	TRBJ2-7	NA	TGTGCCAGCAGCTTGGGACACGCGACCTACGAGCAGTACTTC	CASSLGHATYEQYF
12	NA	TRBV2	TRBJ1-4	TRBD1	TGTGCCAGCAGAGGGACAGTTGAAAAACTGTTTTTT	CASRGTVEKLFF
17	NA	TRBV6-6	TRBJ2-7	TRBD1	TGTGCCAGCAATCGTCCCGGGACAGGGGGCCGTTCCTACGAGCAGTACTTC	CASNRPGTGGRSYEQYF
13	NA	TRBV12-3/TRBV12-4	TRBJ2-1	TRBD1	TGTGCCAGCCGGGACAGGGTCTACAATGAGCAGTTCTTC	CASRDRVYNEQFF
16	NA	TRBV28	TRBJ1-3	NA	TGTGCCAGCAGTTTATCAGGGGCGCAGACTGGAAACACCATATATTTT	CASSLSGAQTGNTIYF
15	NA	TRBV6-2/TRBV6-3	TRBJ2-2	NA	TGTGCCAGCAGTCCACAGGGCCTTAACACCGGGGAGCTGTTTTTT	CASSPQGLNTGELFF
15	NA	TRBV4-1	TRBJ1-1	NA	TGCGCCAGCAGCCGTGAGCTTCGACGGGACACTGAAGCTTTCTTT	CASSRELRRDTEAFF
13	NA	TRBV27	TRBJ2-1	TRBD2	TGTGCCAGCGGGACTAGCGGGGGTACTGAGCAGTTCTTC	CASGTSGGTEQFF
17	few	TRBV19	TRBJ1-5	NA	TGTGCCAGTAGTATTAAGGGGGGGGCGGGAAGCAATCAGCCCCAGCATTTT	CASSIKGGAGSNQPQHF
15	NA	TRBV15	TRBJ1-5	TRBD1	TGTGCCACCAGCCGGGACAGGGATTTGAATCAGCCCCAGCATTTT	CATSRDRDLNQPQHF
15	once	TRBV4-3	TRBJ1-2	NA	TGCGCCAGCAGCCAAGTATTCGGACAGAACTATGGCTACACCTTC	CASSQVFGQNYGYTF
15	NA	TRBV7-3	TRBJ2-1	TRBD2	TGTGCCAGCAGCCCTAGCGGGGGGGCCTACAATGAGCAGTTCTTC	CASSPSGGAYNEQFF
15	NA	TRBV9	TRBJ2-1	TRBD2	TGTGCCAGCAGCGCCCGGACTAGCACCGACAATGAGCAGTTCTTC	CASSARTSTDNEQFF
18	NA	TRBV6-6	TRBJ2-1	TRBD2	TGTGCCAGCAGTCCTCCGGGACTAGCGGGTAGGATACCCGATGAGCAGTTCTTC	CASSPPGLAGRIPDEQFF